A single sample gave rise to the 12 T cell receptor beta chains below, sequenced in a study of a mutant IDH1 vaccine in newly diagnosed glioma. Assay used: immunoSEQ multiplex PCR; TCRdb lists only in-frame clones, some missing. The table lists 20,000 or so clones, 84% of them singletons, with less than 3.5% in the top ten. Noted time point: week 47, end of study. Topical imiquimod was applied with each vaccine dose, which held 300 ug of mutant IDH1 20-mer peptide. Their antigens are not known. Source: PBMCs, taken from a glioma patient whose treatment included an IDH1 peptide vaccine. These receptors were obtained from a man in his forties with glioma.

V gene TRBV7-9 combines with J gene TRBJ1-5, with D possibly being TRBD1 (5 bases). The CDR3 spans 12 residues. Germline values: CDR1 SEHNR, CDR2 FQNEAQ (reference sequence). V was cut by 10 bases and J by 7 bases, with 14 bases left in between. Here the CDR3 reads CATTRGDQPQHF. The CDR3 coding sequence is TGTGCCACCACCCGGGGCGACCAGCCCCAGCATTTT.

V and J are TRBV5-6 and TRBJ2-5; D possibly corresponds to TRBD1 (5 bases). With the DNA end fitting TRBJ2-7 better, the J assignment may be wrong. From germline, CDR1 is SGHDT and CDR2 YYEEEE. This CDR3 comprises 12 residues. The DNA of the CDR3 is TGTGCCAGCAGCTTGGTCAGGGCCGAGCAGTACTTC. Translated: CASSLVRAEQYF.

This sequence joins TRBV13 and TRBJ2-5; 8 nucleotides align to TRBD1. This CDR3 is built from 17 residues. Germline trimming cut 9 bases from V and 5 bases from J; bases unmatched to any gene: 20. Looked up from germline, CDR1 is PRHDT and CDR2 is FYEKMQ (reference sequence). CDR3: CARPADREADPSETQYF. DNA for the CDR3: TGTGCCAGGCCAGCGGACAGGGAAGCGGACCCAAGTGAGACCCAGTACTTC.

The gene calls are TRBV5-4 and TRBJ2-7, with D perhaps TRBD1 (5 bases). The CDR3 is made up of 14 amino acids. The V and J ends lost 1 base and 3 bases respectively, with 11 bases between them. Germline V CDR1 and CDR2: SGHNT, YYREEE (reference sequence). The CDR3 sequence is CASSLTRDSYEQYF. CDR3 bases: TGTGCCAGCAGCTTGACCAGGGATAGCTACGAGCAGTACTTC.

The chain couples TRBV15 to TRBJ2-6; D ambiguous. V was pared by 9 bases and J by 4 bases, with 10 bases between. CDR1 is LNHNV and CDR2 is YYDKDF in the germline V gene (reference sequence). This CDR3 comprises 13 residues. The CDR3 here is CATARTGANVLTF. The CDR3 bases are TGTGCCACTGCGAGGACGGGGGCCAACGTCCTGACTTTC. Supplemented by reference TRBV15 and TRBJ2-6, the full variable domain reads DAMVIQNPRYQVTQFGKPVTLSCSQTLNHNVMYWYQQKSSQAPKLLFHYYDKDFNNEADTPDNFQSRRPNTSFCFLDIRSPGLGDTAMYLCATARTGANVLTFGAGSRLTVL.

The CDR3 sequence is CASSFLPETQYF. The CDR3 bases are TGTGCCAGCAGCTTTTTGCCGGAAACCCAGTACTTC. The chain employs TRBV7-8 and TRBJ2-5; D not resolved. There are 12 residues in the CDR3. The germline V gene has CDR1 SGHVS and CDR2 FQNEAQ. The V end was cut by 3 bases, the J end by 8 bases, with 10 bases between.

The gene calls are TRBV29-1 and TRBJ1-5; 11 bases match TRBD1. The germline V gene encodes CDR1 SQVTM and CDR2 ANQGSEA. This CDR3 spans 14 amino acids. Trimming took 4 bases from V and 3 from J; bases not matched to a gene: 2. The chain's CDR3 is CSVGTGGFNQPQHF. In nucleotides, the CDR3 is TGCAGCGTTGGGACAGGGGGCTTCAATCAGCCCCAGCATTTT. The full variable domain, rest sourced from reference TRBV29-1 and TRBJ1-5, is SAVISQKPSRDICQRGTSLTIQCQVDSQVTMMFWYRQQPGQSLTLIATANQGSEATYESGFVIDKFPISRPNLTFSTLTVSNMSPEDSSIYLCSVGTGGFNQPQHFGDGTRLSIL.

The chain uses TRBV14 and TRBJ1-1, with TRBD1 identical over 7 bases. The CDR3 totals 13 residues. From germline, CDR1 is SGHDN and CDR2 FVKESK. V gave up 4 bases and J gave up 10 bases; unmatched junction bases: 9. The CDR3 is CASSPDRRSRAFF. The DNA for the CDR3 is TGTGCCAGCAGCCCGGACAGGCGGAGTCGAGCTTTCTTT.

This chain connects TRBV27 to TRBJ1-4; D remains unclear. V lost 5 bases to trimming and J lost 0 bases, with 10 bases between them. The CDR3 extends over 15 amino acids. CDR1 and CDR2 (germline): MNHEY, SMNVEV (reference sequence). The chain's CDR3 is CASSVQKATNEKLFF. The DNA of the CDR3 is TGTGCCAGCAGTGTACAGAAGGCAACTAATGAAAAACTGTTTTTT.

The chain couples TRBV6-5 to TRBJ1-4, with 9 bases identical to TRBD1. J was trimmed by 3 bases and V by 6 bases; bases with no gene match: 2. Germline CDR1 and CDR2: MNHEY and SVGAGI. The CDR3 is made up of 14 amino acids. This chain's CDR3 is CASRQGAANEKLFF. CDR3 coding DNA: TGTGCCAGCAGACAGGGGGCGGCTAATGAAAAACTGTTTTTT.

The CDR3 DNA reads TGTGCCAGTAGGACAGGGGGTTTAACTGAAGCTTTCTTT. As protein: CASRTGGLTEAFF. The rearrangement uses TRBV19 and TRBJ1-1, with 9 bases that match TRBD1. CDR3 size: 13 residues. The germline V gene has CDR1 LNHDA and CDR2 SQIVND (reference sequence). J was trimmed by 5 bases and V by 6 bases; bases with no gene match: 4.

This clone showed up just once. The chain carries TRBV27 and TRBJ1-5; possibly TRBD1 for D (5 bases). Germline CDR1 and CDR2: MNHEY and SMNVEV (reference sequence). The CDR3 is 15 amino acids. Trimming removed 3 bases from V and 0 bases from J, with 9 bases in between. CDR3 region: CASSFRQNSNQPQHF. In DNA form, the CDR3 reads TGTGCCAGCAGTTTCCGACAGAATAGCAATCAGCCCCAGCATTTT.